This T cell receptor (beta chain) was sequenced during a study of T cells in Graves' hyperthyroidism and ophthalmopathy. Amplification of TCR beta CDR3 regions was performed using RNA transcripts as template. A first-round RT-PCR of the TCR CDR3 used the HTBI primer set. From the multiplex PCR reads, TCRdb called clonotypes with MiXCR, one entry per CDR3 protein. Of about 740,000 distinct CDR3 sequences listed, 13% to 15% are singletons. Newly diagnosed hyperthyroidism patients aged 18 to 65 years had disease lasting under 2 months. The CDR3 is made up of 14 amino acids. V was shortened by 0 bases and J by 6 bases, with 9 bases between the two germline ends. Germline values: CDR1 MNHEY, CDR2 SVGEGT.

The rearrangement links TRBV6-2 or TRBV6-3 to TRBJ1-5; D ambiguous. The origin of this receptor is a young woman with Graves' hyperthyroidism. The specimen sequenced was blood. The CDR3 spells CASSYSRASQPQHF. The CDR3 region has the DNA TGTGCCAGCAGTTACTCAAGGGCATCTCAGCCCCAGCATTTT.